These 18 T cell receptor beta chains came from one sample sequenced in a study of T cell repertoires in cytomegalovirus infection. Antigen specificity for these receptors is unknown. TCRdb re-called the reads through MiXCR, storing one row per CDR3 protein. The sample lists about 920,000 distinct CDR3 sequences, approximately 31% occurring once. This sample comprised cultured CD8+ T cells from PBMCs, obtained from culture after CMV antigen stimulation. The receptors shown here come from a human donor in good health (CMV status not recorded). Some clones in this sample may be carry-over from other donors' samples.

This clonotype has a count of ten or more. This chain connects TRBV7-8 to TRBJ2-7, with D possibly being TRBD1 (6 bases). The germline CDR1 and CDR2 sequences are SGHVS and FQNEAQ. The CDR3 length is 13 residues. Deletions cut 5 bases from V and 0 bases from J, with 8 bases between. CDR3 protein: CASSKDSSYEQYV. The CDR3 region has the DNA TGTGCCAGCAGCAAGGACAGCTCCTACGAGCAGTACGTC.

This chain links TRBV19 with TRBJ1-5, with a tentative D call TRBD1 (6 bases). V was cut by 3 bases and J by 5 bases, with 11 bases left in between. Per germline, CDR1 LNHDA and CDR2 SQIVND (reference sequence). The CDR3 spans 14 residues. CDR3 residues: CASSILGGHQPQHF. CDR3 in DNA: TGTGCCAGTAGTATCCTAGGGGGGCATCAGCCCCAGCATTTT.

V is TRBV5-8 and J is TRBJ2-2; 13 bases match TRBD2. CDR3 length equals 20 residues. V gave up 2 bases and J gave up 3 bases; unmatched junction bases: 13. Germline loops: CDR1 SGHTS, CDR2 YDEGEE. As DNA, the CDR3 is TGTGCCAGCAGCTTCCGATACGGGACTAGCGGGGATAGGGACACCGGGGAGCTGTTTTTT. It is translated as CASSFRYGTSGDRDTGELFF.

This clonotype showed up many times. The V and J genes are TRBV12-5 and TRBJ2-5; 9 nucleotides line up with TRBD1. The V gene's germline CDR1 is LGHNT and CDR2 FRNRAP. The J segment lost 0 bases and the V segment lost 5 bases, leaving 10 bases of the junction unmatched. The CDR3 extends over 17 amino acids. DNA for the CDR3: TGTGCTAGTGGTCACAGGACAGGGGTAGGGCACCAAGAGACCCAGTACTTC. It encodes CASGHRTGVGHQETQYF. Together with reference TRBV12-5 and TRBJ2-5, the CDR3 gives the full variable domain: DARVTQTPRHKVTEMGQEVTMRCQPILGHNTVFWYRQTMMQGLELLAYFRNRAPLDDSGMPKDRFSAEMPDATLATLKIQPSEPRDSAVYFCASGHRTGVGHQETQYFGPGTRLLVL.

This clonotype appeared a few times. This chain uses TRBV27 with TRBJ2-7; D gene ambiguous. V was trimmed by 10 bases and J by 4 bases, leaving 17 bases between them. Germline CDR1 is MNHEY and CDR2 is SMNVEV (reference sequence). The CDR3 runs 13 residues. CDR3: CATSTTYGYEQYF. The CDR3 coding sequence is TGTGCCACATCAACTACGTACGGGTACGAGCAGTACTTC.

There are a few counts of this clonotype. The V call is TRBV7-9, the J call TRBJ2-1; tentative D call: TRBD1 (5 bases). Trimming stripped 5 bases from V and 3 bases from J, with 14 bases between. The germline V gene encodes CDR1 SEHNR and CDR2 FQNEAQ (reference sequence). The CDR3 runs 15 residues. CDR3 sequence reads: CASSDTGSLYNEQFF. CDR3 in DNA: TGTGCCAGCAGCGATACAGGATCCCTCTACAATGAGCAGTTCTTC.

As for this clonotype: This could be a read error, since a much larger clone is one nucleotide away. This chain links TRBV7-2 with TRBJ2-3, with 7 positions matching TRBD1. Germline V gene lookup returns CDR1 SGHTA and CDR2 FQGNSA. CDR3 length equals 17 residues. CDR3 in amino acids: CASNLNLIGQETDTQYF. Here the CDR3 DNA reads TGTGCCAGCAACTTAAACCTTATTGGACAGGAGACAGATACGCAGTATTTT.

This clonotype was seen only a few times. The chain couples TRBV12-3 or TRBV12-4 to TRBJ1-5, with no clear D. The CDR3 is 14 residues long. Trimming took 5 bases from V and 4 from J, leaving 12 bases between them. CDR3 in DNA: TGTGCCAGCAGTCTTCATCGAGGTAATCAGCCCCAGCATTTT. Protein: CASSLHRGNQPQHF.

Many counts were recorded for this clonotype. Germline and junction disagree at one end, which may indicate a read error. This rearrangement joins TRBV5-1 to TRBJ2-1; 7 nucleotides align to TRBD1. The CDR3 has 15 residues. CDR1 and CDR2 (germline): SGHRS, YFSETQ. DNA for the CDR3: TGTGCCAGCAGCTTAAGGGACAGCTCCTACAATGAGCAGTTCTTC. This encodes CASSLRDSSYNEQFF. Full variable domain (missing parts from reference TRBV5-1 and TRBJ2-1): KAGVTQTPRYLIKTRGQQVTLSCSPISGHRSVSWYQQTPGQGLQFLFEYFSETQRNKGNFPGRFSGRQFSNSRSEMNVSTLELGDSALYLCASSLRDSSYNEQFFGPGTRLTVL.

The chain carries TRBV5-6 and TRBJ2-7; TRBD2 matches 10 bases. The V gene end was trimmed by 6 bases and the J gene end by 0 bases; junction bases not matched to a gene: 9. CDR3 length: 16 residues. Germline CDR1 reads SGHDT; CDR2 reads YYEEEE. Written as DNA, the CDR3 is TGTGCCAGCATCCTAGCGGGGGCCGCTAGCTCCTACGAGCAGTACGTC. This translates into CASILAGAASSYEQYV.

To note about this clonotype: This may stem from a read error, because a much larger clone lies one nucleotide away. The CDR3 nucleotides read TGCAGTGTCGTAGATCGTGCCGGGACAGGGTCTCAGCCCCAGCATTTT. It specifies CSVVDRAGTGSQPQHF. This chain uses TRBV20-1 with TRBJ1-5, with TRBD1 matching 9 bases. J was trimmed by 6 bases and V by 7 bases; bases with no gene match: 16. This CDR3 region has 16 residues. Germline V CDR1 and CDR2: DFQATT, SNEGSKA (reference sequence).

This chain connects TRBV6-1 to TRBJ2-7; no reliable D call. The CDR3 has 13 amino acids. The germline V gene has CDR1 MNHNS and CDR2 SASEGT. Trimming took 2 bases from V and 2 from J, leaving 7 bases between them. The chain's CDR3 is CASSEWGTYEQYF. CDR3 coding DNA: TGTGCCAGCAGTGAATGGGGTACCTACGAGCAGTACTTC.

The rearrangement links TRBV19 to TRBJ2-7; possibly TRBD1 for D (6 bases). Germline V CDR1 and CDR2: LNHDA, SQIVND (reference sequence). This CDR3 region has 14 residues. The V end lost 5 bases, the J end lost 3 bases, and 14 bases lay between the germline ends. The chain's CDR3 is CASSSSTGSYEQYF. CDR3 DNA: TGTGCCAGTAGTTCAAGTACAGGGAGCTACGAGCAGTACTTC.

The V gene is TRBV28, the J gene TRBJ1-1; tentatively, D is TRBD1 (5 bases). Germline-derived CDR1 and CDR2 are MDHEN and SYDVKM. The germline V and J ends were trimmed by 5 bases and 3 bases, with 22 bases remaining between them. The CDR3 spans 17 residues. The CDR3, as DNA: TGTGCCAGCAGTCGCACCTACGGTAGATGGGGCGACACTGAAGCTTTCTTT. Its protein is CASSRTYGRWGDTEAFF. Combining the CDR3 with reference TRBV28 and TRBJ1-1 gives the whole variable domain DVKVTQSSRYLVKRTGEKVFLECVQDMDHENMFWYRQDPGLGLRLIYFSYDVKMKEKGDIPEGYSVSREKKERFSLILESASTNQTSMYLCASSRTYGRWGDTEAFFGQGTRLTVV.

The genes are TRBV10-3 and TRBJ1-3, with a weak D call TRBD1 (5 bases). CDR1 is ENHRY, CDR2 SYGVKD, per germline. This CDR3 comprises 13 residues. Trimming took off 8 bases at V and 2 bases at J, with 10 bases between the two ends. CDR3 nucleotides: TGTGCCATCCTCGACAGCGCTGGAAACACCATATATTTT. It codes for CAILDSAGNTIYF.

The chain is built from TRBV27 and TRBJ1-2; TRBD1 agrees at 7 bases. The CDR3 loop spans 15 amino acids. The V gene's germline CDR1 is MNHEY and CDR2 SMNVEV (reference sequence). V was clipped by 5 bases and J by 3 bases; unmatched bases: 9. The CDR3 loop is CASSIYRGGHYGYTF. The CDR3 coding sequence is TGTGCCAGCAGTATCTACAGGGGCGGGCACTATGGCTACACCTTC.

The sample holds a few counts of this clonotype. The chain recombines TRBV27 with TRBJ1-1; 7 bases align to TRBD1. Germline V gene sequence: CDR1 MNHEY, CDR2 SMNVEV (reference sequence). Unmatched junction bases numbered 12, after V lost 5 bases and J lost 0 bases. The CDR3 totals 17 residues. The CDR3 reads CASSPLGTALMNTEAFF. The DNA for the CDR3 is TGTGCCAGCAGTCCACTCGGGACAGCCCTAATGAACACTGAAGCTTTCTTT.

The chain recombines TRBV27 with TRBJ2-1; 9 bases fit TRBD2. The V segment lost 6 bases and the J segment 7 bases; nucleotides outside the gene matches: 10. Germline CDR1 MNHEY, CDR2 SMNVEV (reference sequence). The CDR3 totals 15 residues. CDR3 in amino acids: CASRVPRGGLNEQFF. CDR3 sequence (DNA): TGTGCCAGCAGAGTTCCGCGGGGGGGCCTTAATGAGCAGTTCTTC.